Detailed here is one T cell receptor (beta chain). The data belong to a study of blood T cell repertoires in COVID-19. Study background: The samples span acute and convalescent COVID-19 from the United States, Italy and Spain. The analysed material was cDNA or gDNA that came from T cells, B-cell-depleted T cells, or PBMCs.

This CDR3 has 15 amino acids. Per germline, CDR1 SGDLS and CDR2 YYNGEE. V was pared by 4 bases and J by 11 bases, with 22 bases between. Original analysis: Reference gene primer amplification gave nucleated cell count estimates. This table comes from immunoSEQ multiplex PCR, and its TCRdb copy is limited to in-frame clones, with some not included. V and J calls and clone size follow that table, whereas D and trimming were derived from the DNA. Here the sample spans 180,000 or so clones, just under 90% being singletons. The clonotype was recovered from a man in his late teens or twenties with active or convalescent COVID-19. Sequenced: peripheral blood. The chain carries TRBV9 and TRBJ1-3; a possible D gene is TRBD1 (6 bases). The CDR3 bases are TGTGCCAGCAGCAGAGGGACAAATTCAGGACTGGCCATATATTTT. It encodes CASSRGTNSGLAIYF.